This T cell receptor (beta chain) was sequenced during a study of CXCR3-negative and CXCR3-positive naive CD8 T cells. A word on this clonotype: What it recognizes is unknown.

General study findings and limits: When CXCR3-positive naive cells were set against CXCR3-negative naive cells, the former had more hydrophobic TRB CDR3s. Similar TRBV-TRBJ usage characterized naive CXCR3-negative and CXCR3-positive cells; memory cells differed.

The TRB libraries of cDNA were built by UMI-labeled 5' RACE. No DNA is given; TCRdb re-called the 5' RACE reads and lists each CDR3 protein once. Its clone listing holds fewer than 140,000 distinct CDR3 sequences. The V gene's germline CDR1 is SGHRS and CDR2 YFSETQ. This CDR3 has 15 amino acids. The TCR comes from a human donor in good health. Some clones in this sample may be carry-over from other donors' samples. The chain uses TRBV5-1 and TRBJ2-2; absent DNA, TCRdb's TRBD1 call cannot be checked. Sample: naive CXCR3+ CD8+ T cells from blood. The subset is: CD45RO-CCR7+CD27+CD95- naive CD8+ T cells expressing CXCR3 (TNR3+). The CDR3 here is CASSPGQGGTGELFF. Filled out from reference TRBV5-1 and TRBJ2-2, the complete variable domain reads KAGVTQTPRYLIKTRGQQVTLSCSPISGHRSVSWYQQTPGQGLQFLFEYFSETQRNKGNFPGRFSGRQFSNSRSEMNVSTLELGDSALYLCASSPGQGGTGELFFGEGSRLTVL.